This is a list of T cell receptor beta chains from one sample in a study of blood T cell repertoires in COVID-19. Measured with immunoSEQ multiplex PCR; TCRdb has only the in-frame clones, and not every one. The data contain 97,000 or so clones, around 73% of them singletons. The sequencing sample was made of peripheral blood. These receptors originate from a man in his sixties with active or convalescent COVID-19. Both conserved end residues are part of each CDR3. A D gene is named only where the DNA matches it firmly. The size field is filled for only some rows; it gives once, few, many or a size class.

d_call | j_call | v_call | clone_size | cdr3_nt | cdr3_aa
TRBD1 | TRBJ2-5 | TRBV19 | NA | TGTGCCAGTAGAAAGACAGGGATCGGGGAGACCCAGTACTTC | CASRKTGIGETQYF
TRBD1 | TRBJ2-3 | TRBV7-9 | NA | TGTGCCAGCAGCTTCGGGACAGGGGTTGCCGATACGCAGTATTTT | CASSFGTGVADTQYF
TRBD1 | TRBJ1-1 | TRBV5-6 | NA | TGTGCCAGCAGCTTTTACAGGGGAGGGAACACTGAAGCTTTCTTT | CASSFYRGGNTEAFF
TRBD1 | TRBJ1-4 | TRBV15 | NA | TGTGCCACCAGCAAAAGGGACAGGGAAGGGGAAAAACTGTTTTTT | CATSKRDREGEKLFF
NA | TRBJ2-1 | TRBV5-1 | once | TGCGCCAGCAGGCCGGGGGACAGAAGCTCCTACAATGAGCAGTTCTTC | CASRPGDRSSYNEQFF
NA | TRBJ2-6 | TRBV6-5 | NA | TGTGCCAGCAGTTACTCCACAAGCTCTGGGGCCAACGTCCTGACTTTC | CASSYSTSSGANVLTF
NA | TRBJ2-3 | TRBV6-6 | NA | TGTGCCATCGGAGATACGCAGTATTTT | CAIGDTQYF
TRBD1 | TRBJ1-6 | TRBV5-8 | NA | TGTGCCAGCTCCCCCCCAGGGGGGAATTCACCCCTCCACTTT | CASSPPGGNSPLHF
NA | TRBJ2-1 | TRBV12-3/TRBV12-4 | NA | TGTGCCAGCAGTTTTAGCCGTAGCGAGCAGTTCTTC | CASSFSRSEQFF
TRBD2 | TRBJ2-1 | TRBV11-2 | NA | TGTGCCAGCAGTCCGACGGCGATAGCGGGAGGGGCCTACAATGAGCAGTTCTTC | CASSPTAIAGGAYNEQFF
TRBD1 | TRBJ1-4 | TRBV2 | NA | TGTGCCAGCAGTGAAGCCGGGACAGGGAGGGAACTGTTTTTT | CASSEAGTGRELFF
TRBD1 | TRBJ1-4 | TRBV7-9 | NA | TGTGCCAGCAGGGACAGGGGGGACGCAACTAATGAAAAACTGTTTTTT | CASRDRGDATNEKLFF
TRBD1 | TRBJ1-5 | TRBV3-1/TRBV3-2 | NA | TGTGCCAGCAGCCGCTGGGACAGGGGGCGCAATCAGCCCCAGCATTTT | CASSRWDRGRNQPQHF
NA | TRBJ1-5 | TRBV5-6 | NA | TGTGCCAGCAGCTTCTTCCGGGACTCCTATCAGCCCCAGCATTTT | CASSFFRDSYQPQHF
NA | TRBJ1-2 | TRBV6-6 | NA | TGTGCCAGCAGTTACGGAGGCAGGGGTAACTATGGCTACACCTTC | CASSYGGRGNYGYTF
TRBD2 | TRBJ2-5 | TRBV11-2 | few | TGTGCCAGCAGCTCCAACGCGGGAGGGCCGGCGGAGACCCAGTACTTC | CASSSNAGGPAETQYF
NA | TRBJ2-5 | TRBV9 | NA | TGTGCCAGCAGCGTAGGCGGGTTGGGGGCGAGCGGTCAAGAAGAGACCCAGTACTTC | CASSVGGLGASGQEETQYF
TRBD1 | TRBJ1-4 | TRBV2 | NA | TGTGCCAGCAGTAAGGGACAGGAGAATGAAAAACTGTTTTTT | CASSKGQENEKLFF